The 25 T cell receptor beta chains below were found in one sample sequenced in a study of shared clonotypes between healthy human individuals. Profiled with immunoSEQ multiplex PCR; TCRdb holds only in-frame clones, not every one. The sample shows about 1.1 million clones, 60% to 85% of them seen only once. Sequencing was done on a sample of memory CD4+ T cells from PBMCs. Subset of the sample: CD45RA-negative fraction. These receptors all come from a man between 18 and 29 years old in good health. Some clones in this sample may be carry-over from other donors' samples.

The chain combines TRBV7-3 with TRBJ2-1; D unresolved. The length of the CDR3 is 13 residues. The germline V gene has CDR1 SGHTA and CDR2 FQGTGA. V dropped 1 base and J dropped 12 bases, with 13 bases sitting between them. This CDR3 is CASSLNRALGQFF. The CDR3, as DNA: TGTGCCAGCAGCTTAAATCGGGCTCTTGGGCAGTTCTTC. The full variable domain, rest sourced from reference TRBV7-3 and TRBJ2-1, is GAGVSQTPSNKVTEKGKYVELRCDPISGHTALYWYRQSLGQGPEFLIYFQGTGAADDSGLPNDRFFAVRPEGSVSTLKIQRTERGDSAVYLCASSLNRALGQFFGPGTRLTVL.

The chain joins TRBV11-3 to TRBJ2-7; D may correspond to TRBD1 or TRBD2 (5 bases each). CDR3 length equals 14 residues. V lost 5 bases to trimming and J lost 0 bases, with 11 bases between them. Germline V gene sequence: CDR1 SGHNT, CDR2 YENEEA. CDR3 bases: TGTGCCAGCAGCCCCGGGGCTGACTCCTACGAGCAGTACTTC. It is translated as CASSPGADSYEQYF.

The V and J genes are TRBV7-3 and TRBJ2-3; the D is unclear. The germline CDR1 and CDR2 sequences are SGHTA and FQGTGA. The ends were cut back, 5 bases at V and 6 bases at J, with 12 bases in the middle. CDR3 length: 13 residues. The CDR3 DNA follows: TGTGCCAGCAGCCCAAGCCAGTGGGATACGCAGTATTTT. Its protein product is CASSPSQWDTQYF. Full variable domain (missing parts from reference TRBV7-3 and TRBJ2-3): GAGVSQTPSNKVTEKGKYVELRCDPISGHTALYWYRQSLGQGPEFLIYFQGTGAADDSGLPNDRFFAVRPEGSVSTLKIQRTERGDSAVYLCASSPSQWDTQYFGPGTRLTVL.

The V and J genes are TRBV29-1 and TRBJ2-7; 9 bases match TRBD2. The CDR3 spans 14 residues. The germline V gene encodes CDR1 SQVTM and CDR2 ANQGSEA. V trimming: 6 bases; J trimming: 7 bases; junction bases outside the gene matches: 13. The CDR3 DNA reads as TGCAGCGTCCTAGGGACTAGCTCCCTGAGGGAGCAGTACTTC. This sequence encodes CSVLGTSSLREQYF.

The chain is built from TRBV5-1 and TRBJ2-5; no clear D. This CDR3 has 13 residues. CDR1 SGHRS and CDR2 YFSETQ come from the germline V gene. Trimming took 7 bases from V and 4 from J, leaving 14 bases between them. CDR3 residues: CASRVWNSETQYF. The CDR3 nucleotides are TGCGCCAGCCGTGTCTGGAACTCAGAGACCCAGTACTTC. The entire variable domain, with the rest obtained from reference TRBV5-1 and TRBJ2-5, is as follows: KAGVTQTPRYLIKTRGQQVTLSCSPISGHRSVSWYQQTPGQGLQFLFEYFSETQRNKGNFPGRFSGRQFSNSRSEMNVSTLELGDSALYLCASRVWNSETQYFGPGTRLLVL.

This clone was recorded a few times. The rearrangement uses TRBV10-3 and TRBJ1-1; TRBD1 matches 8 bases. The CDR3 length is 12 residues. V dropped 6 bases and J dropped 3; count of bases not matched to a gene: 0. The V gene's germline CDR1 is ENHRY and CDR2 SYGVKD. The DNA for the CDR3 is TGTGCCATCAGGGACAGGGACACTGAAGCTTTCTTT. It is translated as CAIRDRDTEAFF.

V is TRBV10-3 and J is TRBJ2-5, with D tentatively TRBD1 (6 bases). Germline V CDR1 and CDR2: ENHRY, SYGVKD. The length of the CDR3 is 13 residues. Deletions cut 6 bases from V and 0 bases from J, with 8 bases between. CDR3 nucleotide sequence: TGTGCCATCAGAGGGGACAACCAAGAGACCCAGTACTTC. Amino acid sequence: CAIRGDNQETQYF.

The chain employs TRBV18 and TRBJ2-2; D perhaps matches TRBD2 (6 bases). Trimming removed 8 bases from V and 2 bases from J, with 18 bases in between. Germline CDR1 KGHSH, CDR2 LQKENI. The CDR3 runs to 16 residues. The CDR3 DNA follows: TGTGCCAGCCCCCCGGAGCAGGGACTTAACACCGGGGAGCTGTTTTTT. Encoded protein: CASPPEQGLNTGELFF.

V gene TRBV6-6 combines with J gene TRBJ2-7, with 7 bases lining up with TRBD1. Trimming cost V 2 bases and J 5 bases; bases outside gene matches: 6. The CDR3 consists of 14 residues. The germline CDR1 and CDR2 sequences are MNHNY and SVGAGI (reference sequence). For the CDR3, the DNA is TGTGCCAGCAGTTACAGGCAGGGGGTTAACGAGCAGTACTTC. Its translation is CASSYRQGVNEQYF.

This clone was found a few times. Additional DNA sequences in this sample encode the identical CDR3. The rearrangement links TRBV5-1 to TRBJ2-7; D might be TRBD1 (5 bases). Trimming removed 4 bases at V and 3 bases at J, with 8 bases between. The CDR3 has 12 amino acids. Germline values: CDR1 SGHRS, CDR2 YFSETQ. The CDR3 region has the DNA TGCGCCAGCAGCAAAGACAGCTACGAGCAGTACTTC. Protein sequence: CASSKDSYEQYF.

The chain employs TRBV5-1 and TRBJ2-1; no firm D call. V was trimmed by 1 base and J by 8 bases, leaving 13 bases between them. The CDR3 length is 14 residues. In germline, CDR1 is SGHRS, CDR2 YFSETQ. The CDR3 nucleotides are TGCGCCAGCAGCTTGCTGGGCTCGAACGATGAGCAGTTCTTC. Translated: CASSLLGSNDEQFF.

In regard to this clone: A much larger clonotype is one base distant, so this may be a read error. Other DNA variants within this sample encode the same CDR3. In nucleotides, the CDR3 is TGTGCCAGCAGCTACGGGACAGGGGGCCCTGGAAACACCATATATTTT. The encoded protein is CASSYGTGGPGNTIYF. The chain uses TRBV6-6 and TRBJ1-3, with 12 bases fitting TRBD1. Trimming cost V 6 bases and J 2 bases; bases outside gene matches: 5. This CDR3 has 16 residues. CDR1 and CDR2 from the germline V gene are MNHNY and SVGAGI (reference sequence).

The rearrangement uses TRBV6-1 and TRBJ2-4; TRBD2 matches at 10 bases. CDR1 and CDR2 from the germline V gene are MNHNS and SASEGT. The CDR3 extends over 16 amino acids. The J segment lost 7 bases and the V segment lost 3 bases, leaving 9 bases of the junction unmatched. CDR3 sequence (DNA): TGTGCCAGCAGTGACTACCAGCGGGAGGGGAGGAACATTCAGTACTTC. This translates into CASSDYQREGRNIQYF.

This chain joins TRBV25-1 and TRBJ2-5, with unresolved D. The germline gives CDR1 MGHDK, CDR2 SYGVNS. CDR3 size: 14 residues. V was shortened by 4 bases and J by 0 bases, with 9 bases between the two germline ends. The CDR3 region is CASSATEYQETQYF. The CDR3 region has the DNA TGTGCCAGCAGTGCCACAGAGTACCAAGAGACCCAGTACTTC. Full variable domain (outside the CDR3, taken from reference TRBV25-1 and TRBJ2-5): EADIYQTPRYLVIGTGKKITLECSQTMGHDKMYWYQQDPGMELHLIHYSYGVNSTEKGDLSSESTVSRIRTEHFPLTLESARPSHTSQYLCASSATEYQETQYFGPGTRLLVL.

This chain's CDR3 is CASSRPGQGAYEQYF. The CDR3 bases are TGCGCCAGCAGCCGCCCCGGACAGGGTGCCTACGAGCAGTACTTC. This sequence joins TRBV4-1 and TRBJ2-7; 8 nucleotides align to TRBD1. CDR3 length equals 15 residues. CDR1 and CDR2 (germline): MGHRA, YSYEKL. J gave up 2 bases and V 4 bases, and 7 bases lay outside the gene matches.

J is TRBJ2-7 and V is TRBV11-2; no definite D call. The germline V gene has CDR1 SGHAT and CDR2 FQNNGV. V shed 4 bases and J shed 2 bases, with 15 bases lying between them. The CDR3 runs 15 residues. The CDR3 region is CASSSLRRSTYEQYF. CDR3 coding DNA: TGTGCCAGCAGCTCCCTGCGCAGGTCTACCTACGAGCAGTACTTC. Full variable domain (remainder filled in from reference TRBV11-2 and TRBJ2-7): EAGVAQSPRYKIIEKRQSVAFWCNPISGHATLYWYQQILGQGPKLLIQFQNNGVVDDSQLPKDRFSAERLKGVDSTLKIQPAKLEDSAVYLCASSSLRRSTYEQYFGPGTRLTVT.

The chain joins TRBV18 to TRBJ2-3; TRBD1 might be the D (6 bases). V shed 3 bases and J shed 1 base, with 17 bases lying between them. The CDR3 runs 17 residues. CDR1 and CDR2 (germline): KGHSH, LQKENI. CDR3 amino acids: CASSPLPGQRGTDTQYF. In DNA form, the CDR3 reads TGTGCCAGCTCACCCCTCCCCGGACAGCGAGGCACAGATACGCAGTATTTT.

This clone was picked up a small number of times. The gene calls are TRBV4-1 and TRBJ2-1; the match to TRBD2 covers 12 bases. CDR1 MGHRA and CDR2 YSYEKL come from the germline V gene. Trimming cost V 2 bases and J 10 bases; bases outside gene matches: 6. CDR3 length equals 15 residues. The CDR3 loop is CASSQRLLAGGEQFF. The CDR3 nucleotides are TGCGCCAGCAGCCAAAGGTTACTAGCGGGAGGCGAGCAGTTCTTC.

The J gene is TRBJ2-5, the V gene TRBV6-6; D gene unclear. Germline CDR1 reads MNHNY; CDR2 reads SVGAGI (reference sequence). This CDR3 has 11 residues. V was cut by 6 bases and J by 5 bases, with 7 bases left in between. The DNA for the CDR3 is TGTGCCAGCAGCCGCCGGGAGACCCAGTACTTC. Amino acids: CASSRRETQYF.

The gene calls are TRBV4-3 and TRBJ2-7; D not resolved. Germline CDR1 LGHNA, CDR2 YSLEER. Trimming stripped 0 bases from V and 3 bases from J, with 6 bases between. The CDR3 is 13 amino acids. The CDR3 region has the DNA TGCGCCAGCAGCCAAGATTCTGGCTACGAGCAGTACTTC. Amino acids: CASSQDSGYEQYF.

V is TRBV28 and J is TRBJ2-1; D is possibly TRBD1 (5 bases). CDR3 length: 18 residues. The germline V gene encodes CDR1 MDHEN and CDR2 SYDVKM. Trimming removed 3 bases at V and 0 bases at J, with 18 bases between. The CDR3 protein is CASSFLLLGLSSYNEQFF. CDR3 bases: TGTGCCAGCAGTTTCTTACTCCTGGGGCTAAGCTCCTACAATGAGCAGTTCTTC. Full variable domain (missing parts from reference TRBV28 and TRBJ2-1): DVKVTQSSRYLVKRTGEKVFLECVQDMDHENMFWYRQDPGLGLRLIYFSYDVKMKEKGDIPEGYSVSREKKERFSLILESASTNQTSMYLCASSFLLLGLSSYNEQFFGPGTRLTVL.

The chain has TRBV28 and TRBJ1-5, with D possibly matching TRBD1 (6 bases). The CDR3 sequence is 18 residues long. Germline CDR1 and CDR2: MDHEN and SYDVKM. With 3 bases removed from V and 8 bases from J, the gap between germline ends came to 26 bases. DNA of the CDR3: TGTGCCAGCAGTTTTACCAGCCTTACAGGGTACAATGATAAGCCCCAGCATTTT. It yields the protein CASSFTSLTGYNDKPQHF. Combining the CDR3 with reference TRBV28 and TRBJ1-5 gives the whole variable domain DVKVTQSSRYLVKRTGEKVFLECVQDMDHENMFWYRQDPGLGLRLIYFSYDVKMKEKGDIPEGYSVSREKKERFSLILESASTNQTSMYLCASSFTSLTGYNDKPQHFGDGTRLSIL.

CDR3 amino acids: CASSIGGRGNEQFF. In DNA, the CDR3 is TGTGCCAGTAGTATAGGCGGGAGGGGAAATGAGCAGTTCTTC. V and J are TRBV19 and TRBJ2-1; 9 positions match TRBD2. The CDR3 runs to 14 residues. The V and J ends lost 1 base and 7 bases, in that order; junction bases with no gene match: 2. Looked up from germline, CDR1 is LNHDA and CDR2 is SQIVND (reference sequence).

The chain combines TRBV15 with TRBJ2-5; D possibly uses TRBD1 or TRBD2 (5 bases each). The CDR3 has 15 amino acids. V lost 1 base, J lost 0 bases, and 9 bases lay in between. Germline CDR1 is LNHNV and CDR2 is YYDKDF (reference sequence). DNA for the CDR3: TGTGCCACCAGCAGAGCTGGGGGATACCAAGAGACCCAGTACTTC. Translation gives CATSRAGGYQETQYF.

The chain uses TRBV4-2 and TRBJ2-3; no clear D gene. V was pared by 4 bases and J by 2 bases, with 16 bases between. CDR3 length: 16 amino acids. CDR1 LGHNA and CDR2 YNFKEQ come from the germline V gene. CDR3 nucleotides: TGTGCCAGCAGCCCAGCCTCGGGCCTAGTCACAGATACGCAGTATTTT. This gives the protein CASSPASGLVTDTQYF.